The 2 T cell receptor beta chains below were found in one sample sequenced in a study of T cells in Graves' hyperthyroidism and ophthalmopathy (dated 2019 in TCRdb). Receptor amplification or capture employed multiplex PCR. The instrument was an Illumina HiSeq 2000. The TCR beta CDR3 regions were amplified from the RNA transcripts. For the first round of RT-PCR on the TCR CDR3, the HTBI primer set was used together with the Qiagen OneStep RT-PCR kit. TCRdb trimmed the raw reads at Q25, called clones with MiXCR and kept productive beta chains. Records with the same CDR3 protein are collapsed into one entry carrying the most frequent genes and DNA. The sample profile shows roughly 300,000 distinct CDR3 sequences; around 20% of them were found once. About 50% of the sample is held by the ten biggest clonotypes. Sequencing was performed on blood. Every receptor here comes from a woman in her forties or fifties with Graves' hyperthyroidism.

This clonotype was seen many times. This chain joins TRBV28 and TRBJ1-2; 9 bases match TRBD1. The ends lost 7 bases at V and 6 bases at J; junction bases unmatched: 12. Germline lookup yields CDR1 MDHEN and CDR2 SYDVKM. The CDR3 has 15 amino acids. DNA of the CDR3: TGTGCCAGCACCTCCCGCCGGGACAGGGTGGATGGCTACACCTTC. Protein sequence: CASTSRRDRVDGYTF.

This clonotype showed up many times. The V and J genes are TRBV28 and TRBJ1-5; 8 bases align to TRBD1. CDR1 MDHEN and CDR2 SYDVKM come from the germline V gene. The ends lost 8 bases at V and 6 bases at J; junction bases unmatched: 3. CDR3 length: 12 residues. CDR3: CASQGALQPQHF. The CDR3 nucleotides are TGTGCCAGCCAGGGGGCCCTTCAGCCCCAGCATTTT.